This TCR beta chain was identified during a study of blood T cell repertoires in COVID-19. For the study at large: Italy, Spain and the United States were the sources of the convalescent and acute COVID-19 samples. T cells, B-cell-depleted T cells, or PBMCs provided the cDNA or gDNA that served as material.

Method: immunoSEQ multiplex PCR; TCRdb's copy keeps in-frame clones and lacks some. The sample includes around 400,000 clones, roughly 86% of them seen just once. The CDR3 is made up of 15 amino acids. V was pared by 10 bases and J by 5 bases, with 23 bases between. Per germline, CDR1 SGHDN and CDR2 FVKESK. This clone showed up just once. The chain links TRBV14 to TRBJ1-1; no definite D call. The receptor was derived from a woman in her 30s with COVID-19, enrolled during active disease. The sample was peripheral blood. For the CDR3, the DNA is TGTGCCACTAATTTCTTGGACCGGAGGATTACTGAAGCTTTCTTT. Translated, it gives CATNFLDRRITEAFF.